This entry features one T cell receptor (beta chain) sequence. TCRdb reprocessed the 5' RACE reads via MiXCR and lists one record per CDR3 protein. In the table there are roughly 540,000 distinct CDR3 sequences, about 20% of which are singletons. CDR3 length equals 13 residues. V lost 5 bases and J lost 4, with 14 bases in between. Germline CDR1 is SQVTM and CDR2 is ANQGSEA. The entry originates in a study of identical twins. Another study also made use of these data, one on T cells expressing NK-cell markers. That work adds: Sorted CD3+CD56+NKG2C+, CD3+CD56+NKG2C- and CD3+CD56-NKG2C+ T cells supplied TCR beta repertoires.

The V gene is TRBV29-1, the J gene TRBJ2-5; a possible D gene is TRBD2 (5 bases). The sample was CD4+ T cells sorted from blood. This receptor was obtained from a woman between 18 and 29 years old in good health. Here the CDR3 reads CSVNLGEGETQYF. CDR3 DNA: TGCAGCGTTAACCTGGGAGAGGGAGAGACCCAGTACTTC.